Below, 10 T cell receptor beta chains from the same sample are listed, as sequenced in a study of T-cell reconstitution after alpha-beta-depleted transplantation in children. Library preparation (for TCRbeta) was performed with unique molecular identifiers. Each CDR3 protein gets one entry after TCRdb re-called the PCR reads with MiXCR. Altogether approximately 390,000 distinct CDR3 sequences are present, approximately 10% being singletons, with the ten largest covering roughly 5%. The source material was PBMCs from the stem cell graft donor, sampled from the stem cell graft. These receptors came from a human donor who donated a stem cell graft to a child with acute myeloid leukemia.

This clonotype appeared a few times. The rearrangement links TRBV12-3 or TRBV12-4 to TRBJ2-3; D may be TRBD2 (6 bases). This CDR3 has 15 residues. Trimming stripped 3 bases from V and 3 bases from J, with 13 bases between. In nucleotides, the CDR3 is TGTGCCAGCAGTTTGTTCGGGGGAGTTACAGATACGCAGTATTTT. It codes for CASSLFGGVTDTQYF.

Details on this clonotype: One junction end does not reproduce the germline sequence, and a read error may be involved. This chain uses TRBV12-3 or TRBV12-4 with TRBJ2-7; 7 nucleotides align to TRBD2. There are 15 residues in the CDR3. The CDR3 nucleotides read TGTGCCAGCAGCTTAGGAGAACGGGGGGTCTACGAGCAGTACTTC. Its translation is CASSLGERGVYEQYF.

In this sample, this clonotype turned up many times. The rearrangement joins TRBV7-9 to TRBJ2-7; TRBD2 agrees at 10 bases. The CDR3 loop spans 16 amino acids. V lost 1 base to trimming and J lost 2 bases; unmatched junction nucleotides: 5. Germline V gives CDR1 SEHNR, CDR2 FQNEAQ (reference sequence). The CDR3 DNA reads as TGTGCCAGCAGCTTAGTCTCTAGCGGGAGCCCCTACGAGCAGTACTTC. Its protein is CASSLVSSGSPYEQYF.

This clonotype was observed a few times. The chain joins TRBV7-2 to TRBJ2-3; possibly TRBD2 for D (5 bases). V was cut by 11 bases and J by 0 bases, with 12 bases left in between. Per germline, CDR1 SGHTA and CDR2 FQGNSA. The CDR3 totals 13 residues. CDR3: CAADSSSTDTQYF. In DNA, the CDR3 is TGTGCCGCGGACTCTAGCAGCACAGATACGCAGTATTTT.

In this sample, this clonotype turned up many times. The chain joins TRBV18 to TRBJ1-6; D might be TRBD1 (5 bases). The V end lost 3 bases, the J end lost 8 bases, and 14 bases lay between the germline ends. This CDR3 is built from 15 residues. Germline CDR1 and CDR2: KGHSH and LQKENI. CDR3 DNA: TGTGCCAGCTCACCGGGTGCAGGGCGGGATTCACCCCTCCACTTT. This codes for CASSPGAGRDSPLHF.

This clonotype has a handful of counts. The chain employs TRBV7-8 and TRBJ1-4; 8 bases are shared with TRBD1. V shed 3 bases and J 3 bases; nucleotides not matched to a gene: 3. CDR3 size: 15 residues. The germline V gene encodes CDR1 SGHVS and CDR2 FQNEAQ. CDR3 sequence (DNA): TGTGCCAGCAGCTTCGGACAGGGCCCTAATGAAAAACTGTTTTTT. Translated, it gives CASSFGQGPNEKLFF.

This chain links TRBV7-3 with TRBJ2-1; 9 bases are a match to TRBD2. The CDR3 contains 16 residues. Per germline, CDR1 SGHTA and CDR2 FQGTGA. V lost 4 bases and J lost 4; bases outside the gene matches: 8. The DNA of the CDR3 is TGTGCCAGCAGCTCCGTGACTAGCGGCCTTTACAATGAGCAGTTCTTC. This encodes CASSSVTSGLYNEQFF.

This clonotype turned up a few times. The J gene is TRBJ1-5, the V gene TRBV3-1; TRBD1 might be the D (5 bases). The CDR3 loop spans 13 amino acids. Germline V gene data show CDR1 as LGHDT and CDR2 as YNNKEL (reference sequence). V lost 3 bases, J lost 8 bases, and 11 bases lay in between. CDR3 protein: CASSQGGTKPQHF. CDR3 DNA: TGTGCCAGCAGCCAGGGAGGGACCAAGCCCCAGCATTTT.

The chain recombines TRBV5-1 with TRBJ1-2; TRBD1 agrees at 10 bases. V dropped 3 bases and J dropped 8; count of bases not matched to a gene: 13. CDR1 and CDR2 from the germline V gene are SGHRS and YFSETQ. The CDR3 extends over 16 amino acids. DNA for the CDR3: TGCGCCAGCAGCTGGAATCCGGGACAGGGGAGAGGAGGCTACACCTTC. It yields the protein CASSWNPGQGRGGYTF.

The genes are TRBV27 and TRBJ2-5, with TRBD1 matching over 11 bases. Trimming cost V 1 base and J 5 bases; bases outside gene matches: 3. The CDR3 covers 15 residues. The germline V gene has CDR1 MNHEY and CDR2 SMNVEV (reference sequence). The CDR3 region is CASSLWTGGMETQYF. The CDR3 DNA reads TGTGCCAGCAGTTTATGGACAGGGGGCATGGAGACCCAGTACTTC.